The rows below give T cell receptor beta chains drawn from one sample of a study of OX40 agonist ivuxolimab in advanced cancers. Generated by immunoSEQ multiplex PCR, the TCRdb table keeps only in-frame clones and is missing some. This sample has more than 45,000 clones; approximately 88% occur once, and the top ten carry 4.6%. The sample was CD4+ or CD8+ T cells sorted from blood, taken in a trial of the OX40 agonist ivuxolimab. These receptors came from an adult with an advanced solid tumor such as melanoma, head and neck, liver or kidney cancer. The conserved cysteine and the conserved F or W are not part of the CDR3 here. D genes are given only for firm matches. Only part of the rows carry a size: once, few, many, or a class if the clone is expanded.

v_call	cdr3_length	clone_size	j_call	d_call	cdr3_aa
TRBV11-2	13	.	TRBJ2-7	TRBD1	ASSLDRGQGYEQY
TRBV27	13	.	TRBJ2-5	TRBD2	ASSEGLAGVETQY
TRBV7-6	13	.	TRBJ2-1	TRBD2	ASSLVAGVNNEQF
TRBV28	13	once	TRBJ2-3	TRBD2	ASVPGLATADTQY
TRBV14	12	.	TRBJ2-3	.	ASSQWGFTDTQY
TRBV28	15	.	TRBJ1-1	.	ASSLYPPGVGSTEAF
TRBV5-5	13	.	TRBJ2-1	TRBD1	ASSDRDRTYNEQF
TRBV6-1	12	.	TRBJ2-7	.	ASSQRLFKYEQY
TRBV28	14	.	TRBJ2-3	TRBD2	ASSSYSGAATDTQY
TRBV7-8	13	.	TRBJ1-1	.	ASARGQSGNTEAF
TRBV27	10	.	TRBJ1-5	.	ASSLFGQPQH
TRBV5-1	14	.	TRBJ2-1	.	ASSLDRLTSYNEQF
TRBV7-6	9	once	TRBJ2-1	.	ASSYDHEQF
TRBV27	13	.	TRBJ2-1	.	ASSPGAGAGHGQF
TRBV12-2	12	.	TRBJ2-1	.	ASRLAGLYNEQF
TRBV7-8	13	.	TRBJ1-2	.	ASSLAGQGSYGYT
TRBV7-9	12	.	TRBJ2-7	.	ASSFGLASYEQY
TRBV6-6	12	once	TRBJ2-1	TRBD2	ASSSLAGTNEQF
TRBV7-3	12	.	TRBJ2-3	.	ASSPGTPGDTQY
TRBV5-1	14	.	TRBJ2-1	.	ASSLGPLLDGGEQF
TRBV30	11	.	TRBJ1-2	.	ARVDMPNYGYT
TRBV25-1	12	few	TRBJ1-3	.	ASSESGAGNTIY
TRBV19	14	few	TRBJ1-2	TRBD1	ASSIYAGTVRNGYT
TRBV5-1	13	.	TRBJ2-7	.	ASSPSPTGSYEQY
TRBV21-1	15	.	TRBJ2-7	.	ASSKARSAGGNYEQY
TRBV28	10	.	TRBJ1-5	.	ASFSSNQPQH
TRBV2	13	.	TRBJ2-1	.	ASNLQLITYNEQF
TRBV28	14	.	TRBJ2-2	.	ASIRGRGQSAGELF
TRBV19	12	.	TRBJ2-7	TRBD2	ASSIAGGTYEQY
TRBV5-1	12	.	TRBJ1-2	TRBD1	ASSQPGQGGGYT
TRBV28	12	.	TRBJ2-7	.	ASRLGVTTYEQY
TRBV10-3	12	.	TRBJ1-3	.	AISPTDSGNTIY
TRBV19	11	.	TRBJ1-5	.	ASGDIRNQPQH
TRBV10-1	13	.	TRBJ2-7	.	ASSEDKAPFYEQY
TRBV10-1	16	.	TRBJ2-2	TRBD2	ASSHGLAGGPRTGELF
TRBV12-5	13	.	TRBJ2-5	TRBD1	ASGLPDRGQETQY
TRBV19	12	once	TRBJ1-3	.	ASSIAVSGNTIY
TRBV5-6	16	once	TRBJ2-1	TRBD2	ASSFFPGTSGRIYEQF
TRBV5-4	13	few	TRBJ1-1	TRBD1	ASSHGQGAYTEAF
TRBV19	11	.	TRBJ2-7	.	ASSADLSYEQY
TRBV5-1	13	.	TRBJ2-2	.	ASSLGNTDTGELF
TRBV28	11	.	TRBJ1-5	.	ASSLPGNQPQH
TRBV5-4	11	.	TRBJ2-3	.	ASSYGQSDTQY
TRBV28	11	.	TRBJ2-4	.	ASQQGGENIQY
TRBV2	13	.	TRBJ2-2	.	ASSELGGGTGELF